Listed here are 21 T cell receptor beta chains from one sample, sequenced in a study of cytomegalovirus exposure and HLA in healthy donors. Researchers ran the PCR with 60 Vbeta and 13 Jbeta primers. Sequencing was performed with immunoSEQ multiplex PCR; in TCRdb, only in-frame clones are kept and a portion is missing. The repertoire holds about 190,000 clones, with about four fifths as singletons. Sequenced material: PBMCs. The receptors come from a man aged 18 to 30 in good health and CMV-seronegative.

This clone occurred a few times. This chain links TRBV4-1 with TRBJ1-3; 8 nucleotides agree with TRBD1. Trimming took 4 bases from V and 8 from J; bases not matched to a gene: 10. The germline V gene encodes CDR1 MGHRA and CDR2 YSYEKL. The CDR3 has 15 amino acids. DNA of the CDR3: TGCGCCAGCAGCCGGAATTTTGGACAGGGAGACACCATATATTTT. Its protein is CASSRNFGQGDTIYF.

The chain employs TRBV7-2 and TRBJ2-7, with D possibly matching TRBD2 (5 bases). There are 13 residues in the CDR3. Between the trimmed V and J ends, which lost 2 bases and 4 bases, there was a span of 9 bases. Germline CDR1 SGHTA, CDR2 FQGNSA. As DNA, the CDR3 is TGTGCCAGCAGCTTACCTAGCAAGTACGAGCAGTACTTC. Translated: CASSLPSKYEQYF.

The V and J genes are TRBV28 and TRBJ1-1; 9 nucleotides line up with TRBD1. The germline V gene encodes CDR1 MDHEN and CDR2 SYDVKM. The CDR3 has 14 amino acids. The J segment lost 1 base and the V segment lost 7 bases, leaving 4 bases of the junction unmatched. CDR3 protein: CASTSGQGNTEAFF. CDR3 in DNA: TGTGCCAGCACATCGGGACAGGGGAACACTGAAGCTTTCTTT.

The rearrangement links TRBV27 to TRBJ1-6; TRBD1 is a possible D gene (6 bases). CDR1 is MNHEY and CDR2 is SMNVEV in the germline V gene (reference sequence). This CDR3 comprises 13 residues. V dropped 3 bases and J dropped 10 bases, with 10 bases sitting between them. DNA for the CDR3: TGTGCCAGCAGTTTTGGGGGGGGCTCACCCCTCCACTTT. It translates to CASSFGGGSPLHF.

This CDR3 reads CASRNYLLNTEAFF. In DNA, the CDR3 is TGTGCCAGCCGCAATTACCTATTGAACACTGAAGCTTTCTTT. The genes are TRBV28 and TRBJ1-1; no clear D. The CDR3 consists of 14 residues. Trimming pared 8 bases from V and 0 bases from J, leaving 13 bases between. CDR1 is MDHEN, CDR2 SYDVKM, per germline.

This clone was seen only once. A junction end diverges from the germline sequence, so it may reflect a read error. The CDR3 sequence: CASSLGGTGETQYF. The CDR3 coding sequence is TGTGCTAGCAGCTTAGGCGGGACTGGAGAGACCCAGTACTTC. V gene TRBV7-7 combines with J gene TRBJ2-5, with D perhaps TRBD2 (6 bases). Germline CDR1 reads SSHAT; CDR2 reads FNYEAQ (reference sequence). CDR3 length: 14 residues.

This clone showed up just a few times. The V and J genes are TRBV5-6 and TRBJ2-7; 9 bases match TRBD1. This CDR3 contains 14 residues. Losses at the gene ends were 6 bases for V and 3 bases for J; bases not matched to a gene: 7. The germline V gene encodes CDR1 SGHDT and CDR2 YYEEEE. CDR3 DNA sequence: TGTGCCAGCACCAGGGGACAGGGTATCTACGAGCAGTACTTC. Translation gives CASTRGQGIYEQYF.

The V and J genes are TRBV27 and TRBJ2-7; D uncertain. This CDR3 has 15 amino acids. V was pared by 4 bases and J by 0 bases, with 13 bases between. Per germline, CDR1 MNHEY and CDR2 SMNVEV (reference sequence). DNA for the CDR3: TGTGCCAGCAGTTCGATCGGAGTGGGCTCCTACGAGCAGTACTTC. Amino acids: CASSSIGVGSYEQYF.

The chain uses TRBV10-2 and TRBJ2-1; no clear D. The germline V gene encodes CDR1 WSHSY and CDR2 SAAADI. CDR3 length: 13 residues. The V end lost 6 bases, the J end lost 5 bases, and 11 bases lay between the germline ends. The CDR3 nucleotides are TGCGCCAGCAGGCGTGTGAACGACAATGAGCAGTTCTTC. This gives the protein CASRRVNDNEQFF.

The V and J genes are TRBV4-3 and TRBJ2-7; weak D call: TRBD2 (6 bases). V dropped 4 bases and J dropped 0 bases, with 13 bases sitting between them. This CDR3 has 15 amino acids. The V gene's germline CDR1 is LGHNA and CDR2 YSLEER. CDR3 sequence (DNA): TGCGCCAGCAGCCTAAAAGGGGAGGCCTCCTACGAGCAGTACTTC. It translates to CASSLKGEASYEQYF.

The table lists this clone with a few counts. The V and J genes are TRBV27 and TRBJ2-7; TRBD1 matches 7 bases. This CDR3 region has 14 residues. J was trimmed by 6 bases and V by 6 bases; bases with no gene match: 11. CDR1 MNHEY and CDR2 SMNVEV come from the germline V gene (reference sequence). The CDR3 bases are TGTGCCAGCAGCCCAAACGGGGCAGGGGGCGAGCAGTACTTC. It specifies CASSPNGAGGEQYF.

The chain has TRBV29-1 and TRBJ2-7; TRBD1 aligns across 7 bases. The V segment lost 1 base and the J segment 2 bases; nucleotides outside the gene matches: 2. This CDR3 has 13 residues. The germline V gene has CDR1 SQVTM and CDR2 ANQGSEA. CDR3 residues: CSVEVGQTYEQYF. The CDR3 DNA is TGCAGCGTTGAAGTGGGACAGACCTACGAGCAGTACTTC.

DNA of the CDR3: TGTGCCAGCAGCTTAGGCTCAGCGGACGAGCAGTACTTC. It codes for CASSLGSADEQYF. The chain has TRBV7-9 and TRBJ2-7, with D perhaps TRBD2 (5 bases). Looked up from germline, CDR1 is SEHNR and CDR2 is FQNEAQ (reference sequence). CDR3 length equals 13 residues. Trimming pared 1 base from V and 5 bases from J, leaving 9 bases between.

The chain links TRBV9 to TRBJ2-7, with 9 positions matching TRBD2. The CDR3 runs to 17 residues. After removal of 5 bases from V and 6 bases from J, the junction contained 18 bases not matched to a gene. Germline CDR1 and CDR2: SGDLS and YYNGEE. For the CDR3, the DNA is TGTGCCAGCAGTAAAAATTCGGGAAACGCGGGGGGGATCGAGCAGTACTTC. Its protein is CASSKNSGNAGGIEQYF.

The sample holds one count of this clone. The rearrangement joins TRBV7-9 to TRBJ2-7; the match to TRBD2 covers 9 bases. Germline V gene sequence: CDR1 SEHNR, CDR2 FQNEAQ (reference sequence). Losses at the gene ends were 5 bases for V and 2 bases for J; bases not matched to a gene: 16. This CDR3 has 18 residues. In DNA form, the CDR3 reads TGTGCCAGCAGCAGACCAGGGACTAGCCTTCACCCGACCTACGAGCAGTACTTC. Residues: CASSRPGTSLHPTYEQYF.

CDR3 DNA sequence: TGTGCCAGTAGTATAGGGCACCGAAATTCACCCCTCCACTTT. It codes for CASSIGHRNSPLHF. V is TRBV19 and J is TRBJ1-6; D is uncertain. Germline lookup yields CDR1 LNHDA and CDR2 SQIVND (reference sequence). This CDR3 region has 14 residues. V lost 1 base and J lost 7, with 8 bases in between.

This clone was counted once. The chain employs TRBV5-4 and TRBJ1-1; D unresolved. Between the trimmed V and J ends, which lost 3 bases and 6 bases, there was a span of 15 bases. In germline, CDR1 is SGHNT, CDR2 YYREEE (reference sequence). The CDR3 extends over 14 amino acids. The CDR3 DNA is TGTGCCAGCAGCTCAAAGGCAGGAGGCTCTGAAGCTTTCTTT. This codes for CASSSKAGGSEAFF.

The chain uses TRBV29-1 and TRBJ2-5; 12 bases align to TRBD2. Germline loops: CDR1 SQVTM, CDR2 ANQGSEA. The V and J ends lost 2 bases and 2 bases, in that order; junction bases with no gene match: 6. The CDR3 totals 16 residues. The CDR3 is CSVEPLAGGRQETQYF. CDR3 DNA: TGCAGCGTTGAACCGCTAGCGGGGGGGAGGCAAGAGACCCAGTACTTC.

This clone appeared a few times. The chain joins TRBV7-9 to TRBJ2-7; tentative D call: TRBD1 (5 bases). CDR1 is SEHNR, CDR2 FQNEAQ, per germline (reference sequence). The CDR3 consists of 14 residues. V was shortened by 1 base and J by 5 bases, with 12 bases between the two germline ends. The CDR3 nucleotides are TGTGCCAGCAGCTTAGGGGGCCAGGCGCACGAGCAGTACTTC. Its translation is CASSLGGQAHEQYF. Drawing the rest from reference TRBV7-9 and TRBJ2-7, the complete variable domain is DTGVSQNPRHKITKRGQNVTFRCDPISEHNRLYWYRQTLGQGPEFLTYFQNEAQLEKSRLLSDRFSAERPKGSFSTLEIQRTEQGDSAMYLCASSLGGQAHEQYFGPGTRLTVT.

For this clone: The sample holds other DNA sequences that translate to the same CDR3. The chain joins TRBV27 to TRBJ1-1, with D unclear. The CDR3 contains 13 residues. V was shortened by 5 bases and J by 4 bases, with 11 bases between the two germline ends. Germline V gene data show CDR1 as MNHEY and CDR2 as SMNVEV (reference sequence). The DNA of the CDR3 is TGTGCCAGCAGTCCAGGCGGGCGCACTGAAGCTTTCTTT. This codes for CASSPGGRTEAFF.

V and J are TRBV29-1 and TRBJ2-2; D is undetermined. Looked up from germline, CDR1 is SQVTM and CDR2 is ANQGSEA. V was trimmed by 1 base and J by 6 bases, leaving 9 bases between them. The CDR3 extends over 13 amino acids. The CDR3 loop reads CSVEGLVAGELFF. For the CDR3, the DNA is TGCAGCGTTGAAGGGCTAGTCGCCGGGGAGCTGTTTTTT.